The entry below describes one T cell receptor beta chain. These data belong to a study of blood T cell repertoires in COVID-19. CDR1 is LNHDA and CDR2 is SQIVND in the germline V gene (reference sequence). The CDR3 is made up of 14 amino acids. The junction had 7 bases not matched to a gene; V was cut back by 5 bases and J by 8 bases. The table came from immunoSEQ multiplex PCR; TCRdb's copy has only in-frame clones and leaves some out. The sample includes roughly 27,000 clones, around nine tenths of them seen just once. V usage is TRBV19 and J usage is TRBJ2-3; 10 nucleotides align to TRBD2. The sample comprised peripheral blood. This TCR came from a human donor with active COVID-19. The donor label of this sample is uncertain. This chain's CDR3 is CASSDSSGRPTQYF. CDR3 nucleotides: TGTGCCAGTAGTGACTCTAGCGGGAGACCTACGCAGTATTTT.